These 16 T cell receptor beta chains were all obtained from the same sample, sequenced in a study of cytomegalovirus exposure and HLA in healthy donors. The PCR contained 60 Vbeta and 13 Jbeta primers. Measured with immunoSEQ multiplex PCR; TCRdb has only the in-frame clones, and not every one. The top ten hold about 1.8% of the sample, which has 120,000 or so clones, roughly 80% seen once. Sequenced sample: PBMCs. The receptor source for this set is a man aged 18 to 29 in good health and CMV-seronegative.

The J gene is TRBJ1-1, the V gene TRBV12-5; D unresolved. The germline CDR1 and CDR2 sequences are LGHNT and FRNRAP. CDR3 length: 13 amino acids. Trimming removed 3 bases at V and 1 base at J, with 6 bases between. The DNA of the CDR3 is TGTGCTAGTGGTTTCACGGGGAACACTGAAGCTTTCTTT. Protein: CASGFTGNTEAFF.

This chain joins TRBV5-5 and TRBJ2-3; D may be TRBD1 (5 bases). The germline V gene encodes CDR1 SGHKS and CDR2 YYEKEE (reference sequence). Trimming took off 3 bases at V and 4 bases at J, with 12 bases between the two ends. There are 14 residues in the CDR3. The CDR3 DNA follows: TGTGCCAGCAGCTCTGGCACAGGACCAGATACGCAGTATTTT. As protein: CASSSGTGPDTQYF.

V usage is TRBV2 and J usage is TRBJ2-5, with a tentative D call TRBD2 (6 bases). Germline V lookup: CDR1 SNHLY, CDR2 FYNNEI. V shed 7 bases and J shed 1 base, with 16 bases lying between them. This CDR3 is built from 15 residues. CDR3 sequence: CASMGRGTPQETQYF. Written as DNA, the CDR3 is TGTGCCAGCATGGGTCGGGGGACCCCCCAAGAGACCCAGTACTTC.

The chain joins TRBV7-8 to TRBJ2-3; D perhaps matches TRBD1 (6 bases). The CDR3 loop spans 13 amino acids. The V end was cut by 8 bases, the J end by 3 bases, with 12 bases between. In germline, CDR1 is SGHVS, CDR2 FQNEAQ. The CDR3 loop reads CASGLRGTDTQYF. Here the CDR3 DNA reads TGTGCCAGCGGACTTAGGGGGACAGATACGCAGTATTTT.

The rearrangement joins TRBV13 to TRBJ2-3; 10 bases are a match to TRBD2. The CDR3 has 17 amino acids. CDR1 PRHDT and CDR2 FYEKMQ come from the germline V gene (reference sequence). V lost 1 base and J lost 6; bases outside the gene matches: 10. CDR3 coding DNA: TGTGCCAGCAGCTTAGTTCCTAGCGGGGGCCCGAGGGATACGCAGTATTTT. It translates to CASSLVPSGGPRDTQYF.

CDR3 sequence: CASSDRDFYYEQYF. The CDR3, as DNA: TGTGCCAGCAGCGACCGGGACTTTTACTACGAGCAGTACTTC. V usage is TRBV6-4 and J usage is TRBJ2-7; perhaps TRBD2 as D (6 bases). CDR3 length: 14 residues. CDR1 MRHNA and CDR2 SNTAGT come from the germline V gene. V was shortened by 6 bases and J by 3 bases, with 15 bases between the two germline ends.

This chain connects TRBV2 to TRBJ2-5; D may be TRBD2 (6 bases). The DNA end is a closer match to TRBJ2-7, so the J assignment may be wrong. Per the germline V gene, CDR1 is SNHLY and CDR2 is FYNNEI. The CDR3 has 16 amino acids. CDR3 DNA: TGTGCCAGCAGTGAAGCGCTCGGGGGTGAGGGCTACGAGCAGTACTTC. Encoded protein: CASSEALGGEGYEQYF.

The gene calls are TRBV5-4 and TRBJ2-3; TRBD1 matches 7 bases. From germline, CDR1 is SGHNT and CDR2 YYREEE (reference sequence). V gave up 1 base and J gave up 2 bases; unmatched junction bases: 7. This CDR3 is built from 16 residues. The CDR3 region has the DNA TGTGCCAGCAGCTTGCCAAAGGACAGGAACACAGATACGCAGTATTTT. This gives the protein CASSLPKDRNTDTQYF.

The chain uses TRBV6-1 and TRBJ1-2, with TRBD1 identical over 8 bases. The length of the CDR3 is 14 residues. V shed 6 bases, J shed 4 bases, and the junction held 7 bases outside the gene matches. CDR1 is MNHNS and CDR2 is SASEGT in the germline V gene. CDR3: CASRQTGVGYGYTF. In DNA form, the CDR3 reads TGTGCCAGCAGACAGACAGGGGTCGGCTATGGCTACACCTTC.

This chain connects TRBV5-1 to TRBJ2-3; TRBD2 matches at 8 bases. The CDR3 runs 14 residues. The ends lost 1 base at V and 4 bases at J; junction bases unmatched: 2. Germline V gene data show CDR1 as SGHRS and CDR2 as YFSETQ. The CDR3 DNA reads as TGCGCCAGCAGCTTGTCGGGGGGGGCAGATACGCAGTATTTT. Its protein is CASSLSGGADTQYF.

This clone was seen a single time. The chain couples TRBV5-6 to TRBJ2-7; TRBD2 aligns across 10 bases. Germline V gene sequence: CDR1 SGHDT, CDR2 YYEEEE. Trimming at V came to 4 bases and at J to 0 bases, leaving 4 bases not matched to a gene. The CDR3 consists of 15 residues. The CDR3 is CASSPGLADSYEQYF. For the CDR3, the DNA is TGTGCCAGCAGCCCAGGACTAGCGGACTCCTACGAGCAGTACTTC.

The V and J genes are TRBV25-1 and TRBJ2-1; a weak D match, TRBD1 (6 bases). In germline, CDR1 is MGHDK, CDR2 SYGVNS. The CDR3 sequence is 14 residues long. Between the trimmed V and J ends, which lost 3 bases and 1 base, there was a span of 7 bases. Written as DNA, the CDR3 is TGTGCCAGCAGTGAGGGGGCGTCCTACAATGAGCAGTTCTTC. It specifies CASSEGASYNEQFF.

The chain carries TRBV11-2 and TRBJ2-7, with TRBD2 identical over 10 bases. Germline loops: CDR1 SGHAT, CDR2 FQNNGV. Losses at the gene ends were 5 bases for V and 7 bases for J; bases not matched to a gene: 8. This CDR3 has 14 amino acids. The CDR3, as DNA: TGTGCCAGCAGCCTTAGCGGGGGGCCGTGGGAGCAGTACTTC. The encoded protein is CASSLSGGPWEQYF.

This clone was found once. This sequence joins TRBV6-6 and TRBJ2-7; tentative D call: TRBD1 (7 bases). Per germline, CDR1 MNHNY and CDR2 SVGAGI (reference sequence). Trimming cost V 5 bases and J 3 bases, with 17 bases left between them. The CDR3 contains 15 residues. CDR3 nucleotide sequence: TGTGCCAGCAGTCACTTGACAGGGAGGTACTACGAGCAGTACTTC. Protein sequence: CASSHLTGRYYEQYF.

The rearrangement joins TRBV19 to TRBJ1-1; D is perhaps TRBD1 (5 bases). V was clipped by 8 bases and J by 3 bases, with 10 bases between them. The CDR3 sequence is 12 residues long. Germline assignment: CDR1 LNHDA and CDR2 SQIVND (reference sequence). The CDR3 region has the DNA TGTGCCAGTCGGGGGGGAGACACTGAAGCTTTCTTT. It encodes CASRGGDTEAFF.

The rearrangement links TRBV7-2 to TRBJ1-6, with D maybe TRBD1 (6 bases). The CDR3 is 16 amino acids. Trimming left V 5 bases short and J 5 bases short, with 16 bases between. Germline CDR1 SGHTA, CDR2 FQGNSA. CDR3 bases: TGTGCCAGCAGCCTACAGGGCCCTCTTAATAATTCACCCCTCCACTTT. It yields the protein CASSLQGPLNNSPLHF.